The 7 T cell receptor beta chains below all came from one sample that was sequenced in a study of tumor and adjacent non-tumor tissue in lung cancer. A modified ARM-PCR protocol with three rounds of nested PCR amplified TCRbeta. TCRdb reprocessed the multiplex PCR reads with MiXCR, giving one entry per CDR3 protein. The sample records around 120,000 distinct CDR3 sequences, about 66% being singletons. The template was RNA from unsorted bulk tissue. Sequenced material: lung tumor tissue. The receptors shown here come from a man between 25 and 39 years old with non-small cell lung cancer.

This clonotype occurred once. A much larger clone differs by one base, so this may be a read error. The chain carries TRBV6-2 or TRBV6-3 and TRBJ2-1, with 10 bases identical to TRBD2. The germline V gene encodes CDR1 MNHEY and CDR2 SVGEGT. The CDR3 extends over 14 amino acids. V dropped 10 bases and J dropped 3; count of bases not matched to a gene: 6. The CDR3: CANSASGGYNEQFF. CDR3 sequence (DNA): TGTGCCAACAGCGCTAGCGGGGGCTACAATGAGCAGTTCTTC.

With respect to this clonotype: A junction end diverges from the germline sequence, so it may reflect a read error. CDR3 residues: CASSRTAGTSGRSYEHYF. The DNA of the CDR3 is TGCGCCAGCAGCCGGACCGCCGGGACTAGCGGGAGATCCTACGAGCATTACTTC. The chain carries TRBV4-1 and TRBJ2-7, with 14 bases lining up with TRBD2. Germline CDR1 reads MGHRA; CDR2 reads YSYEKL. The CDR3 runs 18 residues.

As to this clonotype: The junction shows a germline mismatch at one end, possibly a read error. The gene calls are TRBV4-3 and TRBJ2-5; D might be TRBD1 (6 bases). There are 14 residues in the CDR3. Germline CDR1 reads LGHNA; CDR2 reads YSLEER. CDR3: CASIQDQGWETQYF. The DNA for the CDR3 is TGCGCCAGCATCCAAGACCAGGGGTGGGAGACCCAGTACTTC.

A remark on this clonotype: A read error may account for a junction end that differs from germline. This chain joins TRBV12-3 or TRBV12-4 and TRBJ2-6; D unclear. The CDR3 covers 16 residues. CDR3 residues: CGSSSTWLAVANVLTF. As DNA, the CDR3 is TGTGGCAGCAGTTCGACCTGGCTGGCTGTGGCCAACGTCCTGACTTTC.

As regards this clonotype: With a much larger clone just one base away, this may be a read error. V and J are TRBV12-3 or TRBV12-4 and TRBJ2-5; TRBD1 is a possible D gene (5 bases). This CDR3 contains 13 residues. The CDR3 bases are TGTGCCAGCAGTCGTGACAGTCCAGAGATCCAGTACTTC. It translates to CASSRDSPEIQYF.

By frequency in the sample, this clonotype is medium-sized. The rearrangement uses TRBV5-5 and TRBJ2-7; possible D gene TRBD1, 6 bases. CDR1 SGHKS and CDR2 YYEKEE come from the germline V gene (reference sequence). V was shortened by 3 bases and J by 0 bases, with 13 bases between the two germline ends. The CDR3 length is 15 residues. The DNA for the CDR3 is TGTGCCAGCAGCTCCCTTGGGGACAACTCCTACGAGCAGTACTTC. Protein product: CASSSLGDNSYEQYF.

A remark on this clonotype: A read error is possible here, since a much larger clone lies one base away. This sequence joins TRBV12-3 or TRBV12-4 and TRBJ1-6; TRBD1 matches 8 bases. The CDR3 has 15 amino acids. V shed 6 bases, J shed 7 bases, and the junction held 8 bases outside the gene matches. For the CDR3, the DNA is TGTGCCAGCAGATATGACAGGGGTAGGAATTCACCCCTCCACTTT. Translated: CASRYDRGRNSPLHF.